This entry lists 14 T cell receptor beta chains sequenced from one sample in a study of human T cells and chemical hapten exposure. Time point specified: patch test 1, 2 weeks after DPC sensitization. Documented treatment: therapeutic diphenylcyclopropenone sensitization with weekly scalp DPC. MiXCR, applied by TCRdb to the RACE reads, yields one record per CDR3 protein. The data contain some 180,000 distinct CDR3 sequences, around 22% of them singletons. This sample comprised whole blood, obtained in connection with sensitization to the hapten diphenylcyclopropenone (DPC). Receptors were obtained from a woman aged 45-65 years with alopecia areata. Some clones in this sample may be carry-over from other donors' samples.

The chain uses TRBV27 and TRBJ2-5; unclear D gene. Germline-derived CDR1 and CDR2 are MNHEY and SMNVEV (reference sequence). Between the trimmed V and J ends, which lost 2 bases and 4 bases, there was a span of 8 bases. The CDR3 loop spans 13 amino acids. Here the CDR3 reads CASSLLPRETQYF. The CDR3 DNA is TGTGCCAGCAGTTTACTACCCCGAGAGACCCAGTACTTC.

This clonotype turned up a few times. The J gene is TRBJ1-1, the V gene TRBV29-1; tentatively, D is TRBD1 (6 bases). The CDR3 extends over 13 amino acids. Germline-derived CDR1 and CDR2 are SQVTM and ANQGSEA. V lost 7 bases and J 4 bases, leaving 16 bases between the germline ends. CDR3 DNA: TGCAGCGGAGATACAGGGTTTCGCACTGAAGCTTTCTTT. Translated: CSGDTGFRTEAFF.

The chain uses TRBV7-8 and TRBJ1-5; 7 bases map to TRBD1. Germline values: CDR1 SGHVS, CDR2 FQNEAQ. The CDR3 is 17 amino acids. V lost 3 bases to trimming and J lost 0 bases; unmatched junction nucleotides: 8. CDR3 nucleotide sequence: TGTGCCAGCAGCTTTCCACAGGACAGGATTAGCAATCAGCCCCAGCATTTT. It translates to CASSFPQDRISNQPQHF.

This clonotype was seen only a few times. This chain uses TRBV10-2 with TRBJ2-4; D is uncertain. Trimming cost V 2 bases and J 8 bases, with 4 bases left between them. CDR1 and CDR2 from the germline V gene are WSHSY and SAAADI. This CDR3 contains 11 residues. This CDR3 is CASSEVDIQYF. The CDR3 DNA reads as TGCGCCAGCAGTGAGGTCGACATTCAGTACTTC.

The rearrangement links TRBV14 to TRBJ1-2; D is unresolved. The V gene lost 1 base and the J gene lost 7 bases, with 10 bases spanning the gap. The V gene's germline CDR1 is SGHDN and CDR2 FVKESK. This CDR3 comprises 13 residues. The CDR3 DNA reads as TGTGCCAGCAGCCAAGGGGCTGCGGGTGGCTACACCTTC. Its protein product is CASSQGAAGGYTF.

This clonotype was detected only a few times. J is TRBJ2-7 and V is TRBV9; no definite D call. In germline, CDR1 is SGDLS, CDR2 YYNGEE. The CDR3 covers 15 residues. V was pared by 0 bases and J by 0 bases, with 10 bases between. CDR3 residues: CASSVGVLPSYEQYF. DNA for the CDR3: TGTGCCAGCAGCGTAGGAGTACTTCCCTCCTACGAGCAGTACTTC.

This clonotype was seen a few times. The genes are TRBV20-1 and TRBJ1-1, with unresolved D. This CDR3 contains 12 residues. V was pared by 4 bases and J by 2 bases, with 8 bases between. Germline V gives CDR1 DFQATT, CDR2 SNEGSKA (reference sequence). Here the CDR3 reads CSAISTNTEAFF. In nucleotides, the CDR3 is TGCAGTGCTATAAGCACAAACACTGAAGCTTTCTTT.

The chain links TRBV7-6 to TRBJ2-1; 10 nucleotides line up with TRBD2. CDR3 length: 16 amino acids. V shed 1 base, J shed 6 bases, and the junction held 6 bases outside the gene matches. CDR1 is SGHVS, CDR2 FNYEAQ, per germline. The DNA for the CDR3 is TGTGCCAGCAGCTTAGGGGTAGCGGGAGGCCCCAATGAGCAGTTCTTC. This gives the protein CASSLGVAGGPNEQFF.

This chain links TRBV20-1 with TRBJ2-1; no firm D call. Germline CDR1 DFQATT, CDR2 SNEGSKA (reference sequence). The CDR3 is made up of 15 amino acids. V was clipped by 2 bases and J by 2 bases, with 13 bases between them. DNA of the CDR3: TGCAGTGCTAGAAATTATCTGCGGCCCTACAATGAGCAGTTCTTC. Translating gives CSARNYLRPYNEQFF.

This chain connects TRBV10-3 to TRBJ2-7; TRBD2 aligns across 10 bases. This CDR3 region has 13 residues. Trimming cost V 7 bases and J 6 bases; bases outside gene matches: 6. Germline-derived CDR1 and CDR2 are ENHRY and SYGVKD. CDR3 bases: TGTGCCATCAAAGAGCGGGAGGGCTCCGAGCAGTACTTC. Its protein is CAIKEREGSEQYF.

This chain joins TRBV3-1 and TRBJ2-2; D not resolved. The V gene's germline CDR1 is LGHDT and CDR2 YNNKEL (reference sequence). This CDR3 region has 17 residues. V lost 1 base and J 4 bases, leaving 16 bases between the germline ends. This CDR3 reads CASSQAYSLGITGELFF. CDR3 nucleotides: TGTGCCAGCAGCCAAGCCTATAGTCTAGGGATCACCGGGGAGCTGTTTTTT. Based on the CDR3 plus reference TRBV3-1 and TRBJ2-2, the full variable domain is DTAVSQTPKYLVTQMGNDKSIKCEQNLGHDTMYWYKQDSKKFLKIMFSYNNKELIINETVPNRFSPKSPDKAHLNLHINSLELGDSAVYFCASSQAYSLGITGELFFGEGSRLTVL.

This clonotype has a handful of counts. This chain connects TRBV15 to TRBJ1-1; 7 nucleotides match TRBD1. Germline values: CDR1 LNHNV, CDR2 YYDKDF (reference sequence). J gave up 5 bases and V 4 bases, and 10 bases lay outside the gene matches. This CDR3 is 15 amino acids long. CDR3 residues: CATSTNRGGFTEAFF. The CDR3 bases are TGTGCCACCAGCACGAACAGGGGAGGTTTTACTGAAGCTTTCTTT. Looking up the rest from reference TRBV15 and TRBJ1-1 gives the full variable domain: DAMVIQNPRYQVTQFGKPVTLSCSQTLNHNVMYWYQQKSSQAPKLLFHYYDKDFNNEADTPDNFQSRRPNTSFCFLDIRSPGLGDTAMYLCATSTNRGGFTEAFFGQGTRLTVV.

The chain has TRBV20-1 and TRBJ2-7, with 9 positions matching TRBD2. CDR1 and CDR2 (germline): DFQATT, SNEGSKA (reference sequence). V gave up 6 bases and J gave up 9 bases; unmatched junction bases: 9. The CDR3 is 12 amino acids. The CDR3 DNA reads TGCAGTGCGGGGCGGGAGGGCGGTGCGCAGTACTTC. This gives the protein CSAGREGGAQYF.

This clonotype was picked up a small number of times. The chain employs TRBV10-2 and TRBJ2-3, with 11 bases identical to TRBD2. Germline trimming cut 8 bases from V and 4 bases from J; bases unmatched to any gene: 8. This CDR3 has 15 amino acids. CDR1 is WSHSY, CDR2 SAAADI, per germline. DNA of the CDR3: TGCGCCAGCGAAGTTAGCGGGAGGGCGGCAGATACGCAGTATTTT. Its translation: CASEVSGRAADTQYF.